This is a list of T cell receptor beta chains from one sample in a study of OX40 agonist ivuxolimab in advanced cancers. TCRdb's table, derived via immunoSEQ multiplex PCR, lists solely in-frame clones and lacks some. The sample consists of over 80,000 clones, 80% to 90% of them appearing once. The input for sequencing was CD4+ or CD8+ T cells sorted from blood, taken in a trial of the OX40 agonist ivuxolimab. These receptors were obtained from an adult with an advanced solid tumor such as melanoma, head and neck, liver or kidney cancer. CDR3s include the opening cysteine and the closing phenylalanine or tryptophan. Each record gives: J gene, V gene, D gene, clone size, CDR3 DNA, CDR3 protein. D genes are given only for firm matches. Expanded clones get a size class; other rows say once, few or many, or leave the size out.

J gene: TRBJ2-1; V gene: TRBV9; D gene: TRBD2; clone size: -; CDR3 DNA: TGTGCCAGCAGCGCCGGACTAGCGGGAGGCCGTAGTGGTGAGCAGTTCTTC; CDR3 protein: CASSAGLAGGRSGEQFF
J gene: TRBJ1-2; V gene: TRBV2; D gene: -; clone size: -; CDR3 DNA: TGTGCCAGCGTCGTAGAAGGGAGGGATGGCTACACCTTC; CDR3 protein: CASVVEGRDGYTF
J gene: TRBJ2-7; V gene: TRBV11-3; D gene: -; clone size: -; CDR3 DNA: TGTGCCAGCAGCTTAGGTGGCAGGGGGGACGAGCAGTACTTC; CDR3 protein: CASSLGGRGDEQYF
J gene: TRBJ2-5; V gene: TRBV5-1; D gene: -; clone size: -; CDR3 DNA: TGCGCCAGCAGCTTGGACCAGGGAGGGACCCAGTACTTC; CDR3 protein: CASSLDQGGTQYF
J gene: TRBJ2-3; V gene: TRBV7-8; D gene: TRBD1; clone size: -; CDR3 DNA: TGTGCCAGCAGCTCAGAGGGTACAGGGGTCGGGCAGTATTTT; CDR3 protein: CASSSEGTGVGQYF
J gene: TRBJ1-2; V gene: TRBV19; D gene: -; clone size: -; CDR3 DNA: TGTGCCAGTAGTATAGTGGGGAACTATGGCTACACCTTC; CDR3 protein: CASSIVGNYGYTF
J gene: TRBJ1-5; V gene: TRBV6-1; D gene: -; clone size: -; CDR3 DNA: TGTGCCAGCAGTAGGGTCCCAAGGGATCAGCCCCAGCATTTT; CDR3 protein: CASSRVPRDQPQHF
J gene: TRBJ2-1; V gene: TRBV5-6; D gene: -; clone size: -; CDR3 DNA: TGTGCCAGCAGCTATGGGAGCTCCTACAATGAGCAGTTCTTC; CDR3 protein: CASSYGSSYNEQFF
J gene: TRBJ2-1; V gene: TRBV5-4; D gene: TRBD2; clone size: -; CDR3 DNA: TGTGCCAGCAGCTTTCCTAGCGGTAGCTCCTACAATGAGCAGTTCTTC; CDR3 protein: CASSFPSGSSYNEQFF
J gene: TRBJ1-2; V gene: TRBV6-5; D gene: -; clone size: -; CDR3 DNA: TGTGCCAGCAGTTACCAGGGTTATGGCTACACCTTC; CDR3 protein: CASSYQGYGYTF
J gene: TRBJ1-1; V gene: TRBV7-3; D gene: -; clone size: -; CDR3 DNA: TGTGCCAGCAGCTTAACAGGGGCCACTGAAGCTTTCTTT; CDR3 protein: CASSLTGATEAFF
J gene: TRBJ2-1; V gene: TRBV7-6; D gene: -; clone size: -; CDR3 DNA: TGTGCCAGCAGCTTAGGACAGATCCCCTACAATGAGCAGTTCTTC; CDR3 protein: CASSLGQIPYNEQFF
J gene: TRBJ2-2; V gene: TRBV7-6; D gene: -; clone size: once; CDR3 DNA: TGTGCCAGCAGCTTAGAAGGGCGGCTCACCAGGACCGGGGAGCTGTTTTTT; CDR3 protein: CASSLEGRLTRTGELFF
J gene: TRBJ2-3; V gene: TRBV4-2; D gene: -; clone size: -; CDR3 DNA: TGTGCCAGCAGCCAACGACTGCTTGGGGGTGCAGGGGTCACAGATACGCAGTATTTT; CDR3 protein: CASSQRLLGGAGVTDTQYF
J gene: TRBJ2-7; V gene: TRBV5-5; D gene: TRBD1; clone size: -; CDR3 DNA: TGTGCCAGCAGCTTGGAGGACAGGGGGACCTACGAGCAGTACTTC; CDR3 protein: CASSLEDRGTYEQYF
J gene: TRBJ1-5; V gene: TRBV18; D gene: -; clone size: -; CDR3 DNA: TGTGCCAGCTCACTCGGATACAATCAGCCCCAGCATTTT; CDR3 protein: CASSLGYNQPQHF
J gene: TRBJ2-5; V gene: TRBV11-3; D gene: TRBD1; clone size: -; CDR3 DNA: TGTGCCAGCAGTAGACAGGGGCGAGAGACCCAGTACTTC; CDR3 protein: CASSRQGRETQYF
J gene: TRBJ1-6; V gene: TRBV27; D gene: -; clone size: -; CDR3 DNA: TGTGCCAGCAGTTTTAGCCGCGACGCACCCCTCCACTTT; CDR3 protein: CASSFSRDAPLHF
J gene: TRBJ1-2; V gene: TRBV6-5; D gene: -; clone size: -; CDR3 DNA: TGTGCCAGCAGCCAAAAGACAGCTCAGATCTATGGCTACACCTTC; CDR3 protein: CASSQKTAQIYGYTF
J gene: TRBJ2-7; V gene: TRBV11-3; D gene: TRBD2; clone size: -; CDR3 DNA: TGTGCCAGCAGCCAGGGAGGGCTCTACGAGCAGTACTTC; CDR3 protein: CASSQGGLYEQYF
J gene: TRBJ2-7; V gene: TRBV7-9; D gene: TRBD2; clone size: -; CDR3 DNA: TGTGCCAGCAGTTTAACTAGCGTACCCTACGAGCAGTACTTC; CDR3 protein: CASSLTSVPYEQYF
J gene: TRBJ2-5; V gene: TRBV11-3; D gene: -; clone size: -; CDR3 DNA: TGTGCCAGCAGTTTAAGACAAGAGACCCAGTACTTC; CDR3 protein: CASSLRQETQYF
J gene: TRBJ2-2; V gene: TRBV5-4; D gene: -; clone size: once; CDR3 DNA: TGTGCCAGCAGCCGGCAGGGACAAGCAGGCGGGGAGCTGTTTTTT; CDR3 protein: CASSRQGQAGGELFF
J gene: TRBJ1-1; V gene: TRBV6-1; D gene: -; clone size: -; CDR3 DNA: TGTGCCAGCAGTGAACCAGGATGGGGAAGCACTGAAGCTTTCTTT; CDR3 protein: CASSEPGWGSTEAFF
J gene: TRBJ1-3; V gene: TRBV6-5; D gene: -; clone size: -; CDR3 DNA: TGTGCCAGCAGTTATGGAAGGGCTGGAAACACCATATATTTT; CDR3 protein: CASSYGRAGNTIYF
J gene: TRBJ1-6; V gene: TRBV30; D gene: -; clone size: -; CDR3 DNA: TGTGCCTGGAGTTCCTCTTATTCACCCCTCCACTTT; CDR3 protein: CAWSSSYSPLHF
J gene: TRBJ1-1; V gene: TRBV5-6; D gene: -; clone size: -; CDR3 DNA: TGTGCCAGCAGCTTGTTTACGGGGATGAACACTGAAGCTTTCTTT; CDR3 protein: CASSLFTGMNTEAFF
J gene: TRBJ2-1; V gene: TRBV5-1; D gene: TRBD2; clone size: -; CDR3 DNA: TGCGCCAGCAGCTTGACTAGCGGGATCTACAATGAGCAGTTCTTC; CDR3 protein: CASSLTSGIYNEQFF
J gene: TRBJ1-1; V gene: TRBV6-5; D gene: -; clone size: -; CDR3 DNA: TGTGCCAGCAGTTCGCTAGGGGTTGGAACTGAAGCTTTCTTT; CDR3 protein: CASSSLGVGTEAFF
J gene: TRBJ1-2; V gene: TRBV30; D gene: TRBD1; clone size: -; CDR3 DNA: TGTGCCTGGACAGGGGGTAAAGGAGGCTACACCTTC; CDR3 protein: CAWTGGKGGYTF
J gene: TRBJ2-3; V gene: TRBV29-1; D gene: -; clone size: -; CDR3 DNA: TGCAGCGTTGATTTACTGGGTCTCTCCACAGATACGCAGTATTTT; CDR3 protein: CSVDLLGLSTDTQYF
J gene: TRBJ1-1; V gene: TRBV15; D gene: -; clone size: -; CDR3 DNA: TGTGCCACCAGCAGAGATCGGACTCGAAACACTGAAGCTTTCTTT; CDR3 protein: CATSRDRTRNTEAFF
J gene: TRBJ2-1; V gene: TRBV19; D gene: TRBD2; clone size: -; CDR3 DNA: TGTGCCACTCGGTCGGCGGGAGGTGACTACAATGAGCAGTTCTTC; CDR3 protein: CATRSAGGDYNEQFF